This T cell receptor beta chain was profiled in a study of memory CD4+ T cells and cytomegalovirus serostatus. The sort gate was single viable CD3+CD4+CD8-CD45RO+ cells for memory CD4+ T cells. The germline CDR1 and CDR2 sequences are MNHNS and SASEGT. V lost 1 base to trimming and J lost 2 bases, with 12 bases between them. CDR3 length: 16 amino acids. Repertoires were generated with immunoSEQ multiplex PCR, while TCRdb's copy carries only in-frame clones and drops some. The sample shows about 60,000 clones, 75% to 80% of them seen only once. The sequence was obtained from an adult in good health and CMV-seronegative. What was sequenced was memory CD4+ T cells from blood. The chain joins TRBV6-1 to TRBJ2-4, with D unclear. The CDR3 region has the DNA TGTGCCAGCAGTGAAGGGGCTGGGTCGACCAAAAACATTCAGTACTTC. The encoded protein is CASSEGAGSTKNIQYF.